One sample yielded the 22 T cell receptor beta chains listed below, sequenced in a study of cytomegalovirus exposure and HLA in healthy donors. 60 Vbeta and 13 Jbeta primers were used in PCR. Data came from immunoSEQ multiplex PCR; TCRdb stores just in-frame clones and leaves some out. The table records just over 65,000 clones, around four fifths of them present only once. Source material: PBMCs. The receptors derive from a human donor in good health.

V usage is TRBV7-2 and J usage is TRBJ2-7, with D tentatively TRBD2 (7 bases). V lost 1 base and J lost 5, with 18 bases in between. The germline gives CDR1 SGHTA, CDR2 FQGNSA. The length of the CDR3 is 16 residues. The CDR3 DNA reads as TGTGCCAGCAGCTTAGGGCTAGGGGGGGCTTTCGACGAGCAGTACTTC. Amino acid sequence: CASSLGLGGAFDEQYF.

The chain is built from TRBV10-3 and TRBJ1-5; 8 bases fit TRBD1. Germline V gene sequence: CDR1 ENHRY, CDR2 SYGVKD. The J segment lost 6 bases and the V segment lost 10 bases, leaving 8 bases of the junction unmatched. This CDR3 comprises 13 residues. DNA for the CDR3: TGTGCCACCGAGCAGGGGGCCGGTCAGCCCCAGCATTTT. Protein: CATEQGAGQPQHF.

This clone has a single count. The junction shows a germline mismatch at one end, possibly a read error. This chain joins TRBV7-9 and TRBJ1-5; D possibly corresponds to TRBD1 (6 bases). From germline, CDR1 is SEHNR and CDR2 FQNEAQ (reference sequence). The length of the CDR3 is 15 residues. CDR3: CSSSRSGQLNQPQHF. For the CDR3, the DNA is TGTTCCAGCAGCCGCTCTGGACAGCTCAATCAGCCCCAGCATTTT. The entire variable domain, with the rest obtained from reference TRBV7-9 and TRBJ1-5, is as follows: DTGVSQNPRHKITKRGQNVTFRCDPISEHNRLYWYRQTLGQGPEFLTYFQNEAQLEKSRLLSDRFSAERPKGSFSTLEIQRTEQGDSAMYLCSSSRSGQLNQPQHFGDGTRLSIL.

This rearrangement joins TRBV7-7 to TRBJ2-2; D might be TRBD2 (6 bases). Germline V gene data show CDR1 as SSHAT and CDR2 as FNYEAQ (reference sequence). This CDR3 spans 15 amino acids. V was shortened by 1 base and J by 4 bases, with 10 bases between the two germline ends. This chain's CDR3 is CASSLVTSRTGELFF. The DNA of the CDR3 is TGTGCCAGCAGCTTAGTAACTAGCCGCACCGGGGAGCTGTTTTTT.

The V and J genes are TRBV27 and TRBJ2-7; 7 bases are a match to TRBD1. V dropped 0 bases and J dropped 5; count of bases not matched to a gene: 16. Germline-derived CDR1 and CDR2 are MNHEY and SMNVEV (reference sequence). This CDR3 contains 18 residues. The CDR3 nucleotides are TGTGCCAGCAGTTTATCAAGCCCCCTAGGGGGCCGTCGGGACGAGCAGTACTTC. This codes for CASSLSSPLGGRRDEQYF.

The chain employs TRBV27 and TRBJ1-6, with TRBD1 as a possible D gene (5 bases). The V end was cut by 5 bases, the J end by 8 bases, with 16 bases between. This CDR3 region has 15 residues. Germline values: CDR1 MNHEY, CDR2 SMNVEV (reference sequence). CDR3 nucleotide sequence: TGTGCCAGCAGTCATCAGGGATTACGGGATTCACCCCTCCACTTT. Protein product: CASSHQGLRDSPLHF.

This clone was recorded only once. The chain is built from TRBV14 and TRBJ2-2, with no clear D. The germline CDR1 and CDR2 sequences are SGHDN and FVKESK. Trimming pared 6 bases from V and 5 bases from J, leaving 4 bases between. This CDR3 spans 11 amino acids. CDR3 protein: CASRRTGELFF. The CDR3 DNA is TGTGCCAGCAGGCGGACCGGGGAGCTGTTTTTT.

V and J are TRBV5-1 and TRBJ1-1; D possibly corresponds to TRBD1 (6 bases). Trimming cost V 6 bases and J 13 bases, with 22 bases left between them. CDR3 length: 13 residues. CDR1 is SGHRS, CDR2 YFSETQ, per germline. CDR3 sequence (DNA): TGCGCCAGCACTATGACAGGATCCCAAGGGGTTTTCTTT. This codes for CASTMTGSQGVFF.

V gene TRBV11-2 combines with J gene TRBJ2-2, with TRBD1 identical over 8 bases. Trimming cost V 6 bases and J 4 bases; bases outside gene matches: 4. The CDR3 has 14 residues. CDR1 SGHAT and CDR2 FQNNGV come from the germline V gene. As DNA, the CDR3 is TGTGCCAGCAGGAATACAGGGGGCACCGGGGAGCTGTTTTTT. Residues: CASRNTGGTGELFF.

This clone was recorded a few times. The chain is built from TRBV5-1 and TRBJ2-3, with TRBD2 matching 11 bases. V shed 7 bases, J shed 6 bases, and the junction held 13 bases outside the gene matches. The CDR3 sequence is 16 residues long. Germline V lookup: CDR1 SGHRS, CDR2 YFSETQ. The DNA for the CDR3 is TGCGCCAGCCGCCCCACACTAGCGGGGGCAGGCGATACGCAGTATTTT. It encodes CASRPTLAGAGDTQYF.

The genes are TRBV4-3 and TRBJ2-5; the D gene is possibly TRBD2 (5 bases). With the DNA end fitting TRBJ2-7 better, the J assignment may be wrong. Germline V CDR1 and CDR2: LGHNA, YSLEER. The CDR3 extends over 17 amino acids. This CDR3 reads CASSRTTNGMISYEQYF. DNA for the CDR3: TGCGCCAGCAGCCGAACAACCAACGGGATGATCTCCTACGAGCAGTACTTC.

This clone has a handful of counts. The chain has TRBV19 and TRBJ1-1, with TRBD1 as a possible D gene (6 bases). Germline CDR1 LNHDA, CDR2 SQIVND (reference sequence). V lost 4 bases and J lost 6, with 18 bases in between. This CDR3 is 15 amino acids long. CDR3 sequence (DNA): TGTGCCAGTAGTAGTTTCTCCAGGGGTGTCCCTGAAGCTTTCTTT. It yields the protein CASSSFSRGVPEAFF.

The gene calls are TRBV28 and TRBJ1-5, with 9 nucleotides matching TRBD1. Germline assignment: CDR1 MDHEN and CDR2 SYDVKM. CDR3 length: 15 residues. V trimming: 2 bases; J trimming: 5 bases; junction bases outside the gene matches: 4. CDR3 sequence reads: CASSLVTGGHQPQHF. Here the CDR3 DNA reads TGTGCCAGCAGTTTAGTGACAGGGGGTCATCAGCCCCAGCATTTT.

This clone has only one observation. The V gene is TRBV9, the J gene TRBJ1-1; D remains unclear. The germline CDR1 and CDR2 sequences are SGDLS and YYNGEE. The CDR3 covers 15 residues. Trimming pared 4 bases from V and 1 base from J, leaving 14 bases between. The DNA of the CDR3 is TGTGCCAGCAGCCCACGCCCAGAGGGGAACACTGAAGCTTTCTTT. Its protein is CASSPRPEGNTEAFF.

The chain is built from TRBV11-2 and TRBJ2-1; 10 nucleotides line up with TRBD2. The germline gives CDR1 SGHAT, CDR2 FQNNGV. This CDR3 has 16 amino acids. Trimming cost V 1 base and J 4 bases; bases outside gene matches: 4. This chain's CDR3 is CASSLGAGGEYNEQFF. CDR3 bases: TGTGCCAGCAGCTTAGGAGCGGGGGGGGAGTACAATGAGCAGTTCTTC. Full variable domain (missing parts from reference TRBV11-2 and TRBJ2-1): EAGVAQSPRYKIIEKRQSVAFWCNPISGHATLYWYQQILGQGPKLLIQFQNNGVVDDSQLPKDRFSAERLKGVDSTLKIQPAKLEDSAVYLCASSLGAGGEYNEQFFGPGTRLTVL.

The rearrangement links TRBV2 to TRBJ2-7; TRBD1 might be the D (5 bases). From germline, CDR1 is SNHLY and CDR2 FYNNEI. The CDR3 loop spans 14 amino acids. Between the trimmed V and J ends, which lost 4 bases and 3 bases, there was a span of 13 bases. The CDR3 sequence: CASSAQGRGYEQYF. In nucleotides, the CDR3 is TGTGCCAGCAGTGCTCAGGGTAGAGGCTACGAGCAGTACTTC.

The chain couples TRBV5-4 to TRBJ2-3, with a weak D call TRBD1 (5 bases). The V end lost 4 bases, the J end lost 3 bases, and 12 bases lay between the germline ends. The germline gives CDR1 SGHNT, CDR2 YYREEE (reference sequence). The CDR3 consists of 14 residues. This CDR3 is CASSPGKRTDTQYF. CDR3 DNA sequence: TGTGCCAGCAGCCCAGGGAAGAGGACAGATACGCAGTATTTT.

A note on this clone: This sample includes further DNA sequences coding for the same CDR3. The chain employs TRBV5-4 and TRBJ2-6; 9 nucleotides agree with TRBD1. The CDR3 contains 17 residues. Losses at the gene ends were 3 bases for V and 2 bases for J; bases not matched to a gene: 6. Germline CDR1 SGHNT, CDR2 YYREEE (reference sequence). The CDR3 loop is CASSSPGQGAGANVLTF. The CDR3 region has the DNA TGTGCCAGCAGCTCCCCGGGACAGGGAGCTGGGGCCAACGTCCTGACTTTC. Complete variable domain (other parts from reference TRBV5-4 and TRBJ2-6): ETGVTQSPTHLIKTRGQQVTLRCSSQSGHNTVSWYQQALGQGPQFIFQYYREEENGRGNFPPRFSGLQFPNYSSELNVNALELDDSALYLCASSSPGQGAGANVLTFGAGSRLTVL.

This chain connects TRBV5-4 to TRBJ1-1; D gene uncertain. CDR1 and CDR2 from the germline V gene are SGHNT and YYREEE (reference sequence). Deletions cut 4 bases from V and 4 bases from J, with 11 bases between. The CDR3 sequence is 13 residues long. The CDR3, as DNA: TGTGCCAGCAGCCGGCGGGTTGGCACTGAAGCTTTCTTT. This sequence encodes CASSRRVGTEAFF.

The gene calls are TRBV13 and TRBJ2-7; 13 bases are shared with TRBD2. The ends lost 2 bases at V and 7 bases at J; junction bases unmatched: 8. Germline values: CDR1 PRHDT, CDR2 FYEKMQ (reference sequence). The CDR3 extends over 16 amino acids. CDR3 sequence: CASSLWGGTSGVEQYF. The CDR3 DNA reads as TGTGCCAGCAGCTTATGGGGGGGGACTAGCGGGGTGGAGCAGTACTTC.

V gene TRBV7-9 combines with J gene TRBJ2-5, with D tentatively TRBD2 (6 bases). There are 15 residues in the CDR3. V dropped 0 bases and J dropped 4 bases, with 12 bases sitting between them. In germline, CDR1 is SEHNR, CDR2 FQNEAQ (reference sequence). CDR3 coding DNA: TGTGCCAGCAGCTTAGCGATTGGAGGGATAGAGACCCAGTACTTC. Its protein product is CASSLAIGGIETQYF.

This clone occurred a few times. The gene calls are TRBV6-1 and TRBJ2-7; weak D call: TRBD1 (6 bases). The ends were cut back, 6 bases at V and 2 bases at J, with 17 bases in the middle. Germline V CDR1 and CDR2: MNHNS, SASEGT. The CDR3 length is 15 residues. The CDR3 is CASSRWDTSPYEQYF. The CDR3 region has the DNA TGTGCCAGCAGCAGATGGGACACCAGTCCCTACGAGCAGTACTTC.